A single sample gave rise to the 5 T cell receptor beta chains below, sequenced in a study of blood T cell repertoires in COVID-19. Using immunoSEQ multiplex PCR, the repertoire was profiled, and TCRdb retains in-frame clones only, with some absent. Of tens of thousands of clones in the sample, about 90% were seen once. Sample: peripheral blood. Receptors were obtained from a woman aged 70-85 years with acute or convalescent COVID-19.

The gene calls are TRBV7-6 and TRBJ1-1; no definite D call. Germline V gene lookup returns CDR1 SGHVS and CDR2 FNYEAQ. This CDR3 has 16 amino acids. V shed 4 bases and J shed 0 bases, with 15 bases lying between them. The CDR3 is CASSYQAYAMNTEAFF. CDR3 coding DNA: TGTGCCAGCAGCTACCAGGCTTACGCTATGAACACTGAAGCTTTCTTT.

The J gene is TRBJ2-5, the V gene TRBV15; 10 nucleotides align to TRBD2. Germline values: CDR1 LNHNV, CDR2 YYDKDF (reference sequence). This CDR3 has 14 amino acids. The junction had 5 bases not matched to a gene; V was cut back by 5 bases and J by 5 bases. The DNA for the CDR3 is TGTGCCACCAGCCATAGCGGGAGGAGTGAGACCCAGTACTTC. It translates to CATSHSGRSETQYF.

In its sample, this clone was seen once. The rearrangement links TRBV5-1 to TRBJ1-1; tentative D call: TRBD1 (5 bases). Germline-derived CDR1 and CDR2 are SGHRS and YFSETQ. The CDR3 length is 14 residues. Trimming took off 10 bases at V and 1 base at J, with 17 bases between the two ends. CDR3 amino acids: CACTLGQTNTEAFF. CDR3 coding DNA: TGCGCCTGCACCCTGGGGCAGACGAACACTGAAGCTTTCTTT.

The chain joins TRBV25-1 to TRBJ1-2; 7 positions match TRBD1. In germline, CDR1 is MGHDK, CDR2 SYGVNS. V dropped 6 bases and J dropped 8; count of bases not matched to a gene: 15. The CDR3 consists of 15 residues. The DNA of the CDR3 is TGTGCCAGCAGGGATGACAGGGTAGGAGTGTCGGGCTACACCTTC. As protein: CASRDDRVGVSGYTF.

The J gene is TRBJ1-1, the V gene TRBV5-1; no definite D call. The CDR3 extends over 13 amino acids. In germline, CDR1 is SGHRS, CDR2 YFSETQ. Trimming removed 5 bases at V and 4 bases at J, with 12 bases between. CDR3 DNA sequence: TGCGCCAGCAGGCCTCCACGGGGCACTGAAGCTTTCTTT. This sequence encodes CASRPPRGTEAFF.